Following are 21 T cell receptor beta chains from one sample sequenced in a study of OX40 agonist ivuxolimab in advanced cancers. Clones were read by immunoSEQ multiplex PCR, and TCRdb kept only the in-frame ones, dropping some. The sample contains fewer than 80,000 clones, roughly nine tenths of which appear only once. The sample consisted of CD4+ or CD8+ T cells sorted from blood, taken in a trial of the OX40 agonist ivuxolimab. Every receptor here comes from an adult with an advanced solid tumor such as melanoma, head and neck, liver or kidney cancer.

This chain uses TRBV19 with TRBJ2-5; 8 positions match TRBD1. Germline V gene data show CDR1 as LNHDA and CDR2 as SQIVND (reference sequence). Trimming removed 5 bases from V and 2 bases from J; junction bases left unmatched: 10. The CDR3 is made up of 16 amino acids. CDR3: CASSAGQGWVQETQYF. In DNA form, the CDR3 reads TGTGCCAGTAGTGCCGGACAGGGATGGGTTCAAGAGACCCAGTACTTC. Looking up the rest from reference TRBV19 and TRBJ2-5 gives the full variable domain: DGGITQSPKYLFRKEGQNVTLSCEQNLNHDAMYWYRQDPGQGLRLIYYSQIVNDFQKGDIAEGYSVSREKKESFPLTVTSAQKNPTAFYLCASSAGQGWVQETQYFGPGTRLLVL.

This clone was seen only once. This rearrangement joins TRBV9 to TRBJ2-3, with D perhaps matching TRBD1 or TRBD2 (5 bases each). This CDR3 spans 13 amino acids. V lost 6 bases and J lost 4, with 12 bases in between. CDR1 SGDLS and CDR2 YYNGEE come from the germline V gene. The CDR3 DNA reads as TGTGCCAGCAATAAAGGGACCGCAGATACGCAGTATTTT. Translated: CASNKGTADTQYF.

The rearrangement links TRBV4-2 to TRBJ1-5, with D unclear. Germline CDR1 reads LGHNA; CDR2 reads YNFKEQ. This CDR3 is 15 amino acids long. V was cut by 0 bases and J by 0 bases, with 6 bases left in between. This CDR3 is CASSQEDSSNQPQHF. CDR3 nucleotide sequence: TGTGCCAGCAGCCAAGAGGACTCTAGCAATCAGCCCCAGCATTTT.

J is TRBJ2-7 and V is TRBV18; TRBD2 is a possible D gene (5 bases). Trimming cost V 3 bases and J 7 bases, with 19 bases left between them. The germline V gene encodes CDR1 KGHSH and CDR2 LQKENI. This CDR3 spans 15 amino acids. This CDR3 is CASSPSESGAGEQYF. The CDR3 nucleotides read TGTGCCAGCTCACCGTCAGAATCCGGTGCGGGTGAGCAGTACTTC. Drawing the rest from reference TRBV18 and TRBJ2-7, the complete variable domain is NAGVMQNPRHLVRRRGQEARLRCSPMKGHSHVYWYRQLPEEGLKFMVYLQKENIIDESGMPKERFSAEFPKEGPSILRIQQVVRGDSAAYFCASSPSESGAGEQYFGPGTRLTVT.

This rearrangement joins TRBV5-6 to TRBJ2-5; D remains unclear. Per the germline V gene, CDR1 is SGHDT and CDR2 is YYEEEE. This CDR3 spans 13 amino acids. V lost 0 bases and J lost 2, with 5 bases in between. CDR3 in DNA: TGTGCCAGCAGCTTGGCACAGCAAGAGACCCAGTACTTC. This codes for CASSLAQQETQYF.

The chain joins TRBV18 to TRBJ1-5; D unresolved. The CDR3 has 14 amino acids. The germline V gene has CDR1 KGHSH and CDR2 LQKENI. V lost 6 bases and J 7 bases, leaving 16 bases between the germline ends. The CDR3 DNA is TGTGCCAGCTCTCTCGGGATGACGGGACAGCCCCAGCATTTT. Protein product: CASSLGMTGQPQHF.

The chain carries TRBV27 and TRBJ2-7, with D tentatively TRBD1 or TRBD2 (5 bases each). Trimming removed 2 bases at V and 3 bases at J, with 23 bases between. The CDR3 runs 18 residues. CDR1 is MNHEY, CDR2 SMNVEV, per germline (reference sequence). DNA of the CDR3: TGTGCCAGCAGTTTACAGGGAGTCCTGGGGTCCCTGTACTACGAGCAGTACTTC. Amino acids: CASSLQGVLGSLYYEQYF.

The chain has TRBV5-1 and TRBJ1-4; D is ambiguous. Germline CDR1 reads SGHRS; CDR2 reads YFSETQ. V lost 3 bases, J lost 0 bases, and 6 bases lay in between. This CDR3 has 14 residues. The CDR3 coding sequence is TGCGCCAGCAGCTCAGACTCAACTAATGAAAAACTGTTTTTT. It yields the protein CASSSDSTNEKLFF.

The chain links TRBV27 to TRBJ2-3; no definite D call. CDR3 length: 15 amino acids. Trimming shortened V by 5 bases and J by 4 bases, and 16 bases separated the two germline ends. Germline-derived CDR1 and CDR2 are MNHEY and SMNVEV (reference sequence). CDR3 protein: CASSPSSVSSDTQYF. As DNA, the CDR3 is TGTGCCAGCAGTCCATCAAGCGTCTCGTCAGATACGCAGTATTTT.

This clone showed up just once. J is TRBJ1-3 and V is TRBV5-1; D gene uncertain. CDR3 length equals 15 residues. Looked up from germline, CDR1 is SGHRS and CDR2 is YFSETQ. Trimming removed 0 bases from V and 1 base from J, with 8 bases in between. Here the CDR3 reads CASSLVGISGNTIYF. The CDR3 DNA is TGCGCCAGCAGCTTGGTCGGAATTTCTGGAAACACCATATATTTT.

The chain joins TRBV20-1 to TRBJ2-7, with D maybe TRBD2 (5 bases). The CDR3 sequence is 10 residues long. The ends were cut back, 6 bases at V and 7 bases at J, with 10 bases in the middle. Germline V CDR1 and CDR2: DFQATT, SNEGSKA (reference sequence). CDR3 region: CSAEVTEQYF. For the CDR3, the DNA is TGCAGTGCGGAGGTTACGGAGCAGTACTTC.

DNA for the CDR3: TGTGCCAGCAGTTACGGGACAGCTCCCTATGGCTACACCTTC. Residues: CASSYGTAPYGYTF. The V gene is TRBV6-4, the J gene TRBJ1-2; TRBD1 matches 7 bases. This CDR3 spans 14 amino acids. The V and J ends lost 5 bases and 4 bases, in that order; junction bases with no gene match: 7. CDR1 and CDR2 from the germline V gene are MRHNA and SNTAGT.

The V call is TRBV19, the J call TRBJ1-2, with D perhaps TRBD1 (5 bases). Germline CDR1 reads LNHDA; CDR2 reads SQIVND (reference sequence). The CDR3 length is 17 residues. V lost 7 bases to trimming and J lost 0 bases, with 21 bases between them. CDR3 loop: CASIGAFGGRTNYGYTF. The CDR3 nucleotides read TGTGCCAGTATAGGGGCGTTCGGGGGGAGGACTAACTATGGCTACACCTTC. Together with reference TRBV19 and TRBJ1-2, the CDR3 gives the full variable domain: DGGITQSPKYLFRKEGQNVTLSCEQNLNHDAMYWYRQDPGQGLRLIYYSQIVNDFQKGDIAEGYSVSREKKESFPLTVTSAQKNPTAFYLCASIGAFGGRTNYGYTFGSGTRLTVV.

The V gene is TRBV5-1, the J gene TRBJ2-7, with D tentatively TRBD1 (6 bases). This CDR3 is 14 amino acids long. Germline-derived CDR1 and CDR2 are SGHRS and YFSETQ. V lost 4 bases and J 6 bases, leaving 17 bases between the germline ends. The CDR3, as DNA: TGCGCCAGCAGCAGATCCCAGGGGTCCGCCGAGCAGTACTTC. Translating it yields CASSRSQGSAEQYF.

On this clone: Germline and junction disagree at one end, which may indicate a read error. Other DNA variants within this sample encode the same CDR3. The chain links TRBV6-6 to TRBJ1-1; D ambiguous. CDR3 length: 12 amino acids. Germline CDR1 reads MNHNY; CDR2 reads SVGAGI (reference sequence). The CDR3 protein is CASSYKYAEAFF. DNA of the CDR3: TGTGCCAGCAGTTATAAGTACGCTGAAGCCTTCTTT.

This chain links TRBV5-6 with TRBJ1-2; D remains unclear. The CDR3 covers 14 residues. Trimming stripped 2 bases from V and 3 bases from J, with 11 bases between. Germline V gene lookup returns CDR1 SGHDT and CDR2 YYEEEE. CDR3 in amino acids: CASSFTLGDYGYTF. The DNA for the CDR3 is TGTGCCAGCAGCTTTACCTTGGGAGACTATGGCTACACCTTC.

The chain recombines TRBV18 with TRBJ2-5; D gene unclear. This CDR3 spans 13 amino acids. V gave up 0 bases and J gave up 5 bases, with 7 bases separating them. Germline V CDR1 and CDR2: KGHSH, LQKENI. The CDR3 DNA is TGTGCCAGCTCACCACCGACCGTGGAGACCCAGTACTTC. It codes for CASSPPTVETQYF.

The chain employs TRBV7-9 and TRBJ1-4; D not certain. CDR3 length equals 14 residues. The V end lost 6 bases, the J end lost 6 bases, and 14 bases lay between the germline ends. Germline CDR1 reads SEHNR; CDR2 reads FQNEAQ (reference sequence). The CDR3 sequence: CASSRPPPDEKLFF. DNA for the CDR3: TGTGCCAGCAGTCGTCCCCCCCCGGATGAAAAACTGTTTTTT. The variable domain in full, with the rest retrieved from reference TRBV7-9 and TRBJ1-4, is DTGVSQNPRHKITKRGQNVTFRCDPISEHNRLYWYRQTLGQGPEFLTYFQNEAQLEKSRLLSDRFSAERPKGSFSTLEIQRTEQGDSAMYLCASSRPPPDEKLFFGSGTQLSVL.

V is TRBV5-6 and J is TRBJ1-5, with D uncertain. The CDR3 extends over 15 amino acids. V lost 0 bases to trimming and J lost 0 bases, with 7 bases between them. CDR1 is SGHDT and CDR2 is YYEEEE in the germline V gene. The CDR3, as DNA: TGTGCCAGCAGCTTGGGACTGTATAGCAATCAGCCCCAGCATTTT. This sequence encodes CASSLGLYSNQPQHF.

This chain connects TRBV2 to TRBJ1-2; weak D call: TRBD1 (6 bases). This CDR3 has 14 residues. From germline, CDR1 is SNHLY and CDR2 FYNNEI. V lost 6 bases and J lost 4, with 15 bases in between. CDR3 nucleotides: TGTGCCAGCAGACCTAGCGGGGACACCTATGGCTACACCTTC. As protein: CASRPSGDTYGYTF.

The rearrangement links TRBV14 to TRBJ2-2; 7 bases agree with TRBD1. This CDR3 region has 13 residues. The trim removed 4 bases at V and 4 bases at J, leaving 0 bases unmatched. CDR1 and CDR2 from the germline V gene are SGHDN and FVKESK. CDR3 sequence reads: CASSRQGTGELFF. The CDR3, as DNA: TGTGCCAGCAGCCGACAGGGCACCGGGGAGCTGTTTTTT.